This T cell receptor beta chain comes out of a study of neurological immune-mediated disorders. The method for making cDNA was 5'RACE, and it used 10-nucleotide random UMIs. Per sequencing run, 15-18 subjects together gave over 200 million TCR-beta sequences. TCRdb reprocessed the 5' RACE reads with MiXCR, giving one entry per CDR3 protein. The repertoire holds approximately 27,000 distinct CDR3 sequences, 20% to 25% seen once, with 25% to 30% in the top ten. This clonotype was seen just once. Its specificity is not known. General study points: The level of TCR clonal expansion was highest in patients with HTLV-1-associated myelopathy and lowest in multiple sclerosis, where it fell below the level seen in healthy controls. Expanded clones shared no CDR3 amino acid sequences across subjects, suggesting private repertoires in all groups.

Sequencing input: CD4+ T cells from blood. This receptor was taken from a man aged 50 or older with HTLV-1-associated myelopathy (HAM/TSP).

DNA of the CDR3: TGTGCCAGCAGCCAAGGGACAGGGTTCCCCTACGAGCAGTACTTC. Residues: CASSQGTGFPYEQYF. The chain joins TRBV3-1 to TRBJ2-7; 8 bases are shared with TRBD1. Germline CDR1 reads LGHDT; CDR2 reads YNNKEL (reference sequence). CDR3 length equals 15 residues. J was trimmed by 2 bases and V by 1 base; bases with no gene match: 4.